This TCR beta chain was found in a study of cytomegalovirus exposure and HLA in healthy donors. Overall study: Some 85 million unique TCRs from HLA-typed donors were held in an early data release. The study's findings and limits: Later, an analysis showed that TCR beta chains associated with HLA were more clonally expanded than others that were equally common. Most sequenced TCRs were rare (though some public TCRs occurred in many donors).

This clone has just one count. The antigen is unknown. Germline values: CDR1 SNHLY, CDR2 FYNNEI. The J segment lost 3 bases and the V segment lost 0 bases, leaving 2 bases of the junction unmatched. The CDR3 has 16 residues. The PCR made use of 60 Vbeta and 13 Jbeta primers. This table comes from immunoSEQ multiplex PCR, and its TCRdb copy is limited to in-frame clones, with some not included. The sample carries more than 130,000 clones, approximately 83% recorded once. Unrecorded immune exposure was likely among donors, who were nominally healthy when sampled. The sequence was obtained from a man aged 40-50 years in good health and CMV-seropositive. The chain links TRBV2 to TRBJ2-1; 10 nucleotides align to TRBD2. The specimen sequenced was PBMCs. The CDR3 DNA reads as TGTGCCAGCAGTGAAGCTAGCGGGAGGTTCTACAATGAGCAGTTCTTC. Its translation is CASSEASGRFYNEQFF.